This T cell receptor beta chain was identified in a study of shared clonotypes between healthy human individuals. The authors split each subset's genomic DNA evenly across several immunoSEQ plates. Sorted-subset replicate PCR reactions contained 200 to 250 ng DNA, corresponding to 29,000 or so T cell genomes. Generated by immunoSEQ multiplex PCR, the TCRdb table keeps only in-frame clones and is missing some. Here the sample spans about 1.1 million clones, around 82% being singletons. As for this clone: The target antigen is unknown.

This CDR3 is built from 16 residues. J gave up 7 bases and V 0 bases, and 5 bases lay outside the gene matches. Germline values: CDR1 LGHNA, CDR2 YNFKEQ. Study-level findings and limits: The four-donor shared clonotypes exceeded non-shared clonotypes in generation probability, with non-shared ones scoring lower. Generally, naive subsets came out with larger estimated richness than memory subsets.

The receptor was isolated from a man aged 18 to 35 in good health. Some clones in this sample may be carry-over from other donors' samples. J is TRBJ2-1 and V is TRBV4-2; the match to TRBD2 covers 11 bases. Source material: memory CD4+ T cells from PBMCs. Subset in this sample: CD45RA-negative fraction. CDR3: CASSQEGLAVGNEQFF. The CDR3 nucleotides read TGTGCCAGCAGCCAAGAGGGACTAGCGGTTGGAAATGAGCAGTTCTTC.